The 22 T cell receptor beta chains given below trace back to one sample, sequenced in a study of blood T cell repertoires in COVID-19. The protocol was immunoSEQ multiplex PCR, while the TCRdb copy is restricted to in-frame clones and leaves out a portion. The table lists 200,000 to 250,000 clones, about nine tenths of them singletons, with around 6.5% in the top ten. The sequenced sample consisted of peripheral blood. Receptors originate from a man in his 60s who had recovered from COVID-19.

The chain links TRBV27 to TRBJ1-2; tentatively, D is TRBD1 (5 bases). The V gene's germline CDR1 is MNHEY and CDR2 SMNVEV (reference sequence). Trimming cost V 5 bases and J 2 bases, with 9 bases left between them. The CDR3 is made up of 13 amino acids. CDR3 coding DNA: TGTGCCAGCAGTACGGGACTGAACTATGGCTACACCTTC. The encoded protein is CASSTGLNYGYTF.

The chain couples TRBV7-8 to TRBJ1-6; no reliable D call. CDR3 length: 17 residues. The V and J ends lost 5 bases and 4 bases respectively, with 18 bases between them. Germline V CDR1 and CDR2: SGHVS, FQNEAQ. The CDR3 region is CASSPPRSTTYNSPLHF. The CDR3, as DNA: TGTGCCAGCAGCCCCCCAAGGTCGACAACTTATAATTCACCCCTCCACTTT.

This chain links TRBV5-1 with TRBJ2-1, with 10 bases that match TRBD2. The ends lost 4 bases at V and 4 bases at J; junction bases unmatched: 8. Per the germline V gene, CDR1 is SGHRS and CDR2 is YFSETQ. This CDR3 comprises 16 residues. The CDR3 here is CASSGQTSGFYNEQFF. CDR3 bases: TGCGCCAGCAGCGGTCAGACTAGCGGGTTTTACAATGAGCAGTTCTTC. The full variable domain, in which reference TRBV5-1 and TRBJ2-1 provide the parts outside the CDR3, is KAGVTQTPRYLIKTRGQQVTLSCSPISGHRSVSWYQQTPGQGLQFLFEYFSETQRNKGNFPGRFSGRQFSNSRSEMNVSTLELGDSALYLCASSGQTSGFYNEQFFGPGTRLTVL.

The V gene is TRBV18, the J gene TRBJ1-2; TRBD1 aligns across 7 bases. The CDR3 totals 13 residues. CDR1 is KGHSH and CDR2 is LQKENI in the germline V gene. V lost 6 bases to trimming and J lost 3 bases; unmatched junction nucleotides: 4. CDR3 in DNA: TGTGCCAGCTCTGCAGGGGGTTACTATGGCTACACCTTC. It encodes CASSAGGYYGYTF.

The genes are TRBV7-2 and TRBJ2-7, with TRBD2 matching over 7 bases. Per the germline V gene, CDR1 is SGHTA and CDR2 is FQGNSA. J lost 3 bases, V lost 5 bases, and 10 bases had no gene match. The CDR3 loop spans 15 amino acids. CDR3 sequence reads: CASSPPGREIYEQYF. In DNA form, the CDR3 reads TGTGCCAGCAGCCCTCCTGGGAGGGAGATCTACGAGCAGTACTTC.

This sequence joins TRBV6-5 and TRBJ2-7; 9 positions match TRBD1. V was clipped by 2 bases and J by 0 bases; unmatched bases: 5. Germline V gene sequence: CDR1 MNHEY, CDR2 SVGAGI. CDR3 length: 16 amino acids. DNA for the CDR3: TGTGCCAGCAGTTACCCGGGACAGGGACTCTCCTACGAGCAGTACTTC. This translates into CASSYPGQGLSYEQYF.

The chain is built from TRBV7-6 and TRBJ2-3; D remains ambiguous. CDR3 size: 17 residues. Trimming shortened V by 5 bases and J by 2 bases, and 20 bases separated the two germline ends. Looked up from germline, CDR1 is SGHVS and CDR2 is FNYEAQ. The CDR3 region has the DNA TGTGCCAGCAGCAATCGGTTCACCCTATCATACACAGATACGCAGTATTTT. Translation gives CASSNRFTLSYTDTQYF.

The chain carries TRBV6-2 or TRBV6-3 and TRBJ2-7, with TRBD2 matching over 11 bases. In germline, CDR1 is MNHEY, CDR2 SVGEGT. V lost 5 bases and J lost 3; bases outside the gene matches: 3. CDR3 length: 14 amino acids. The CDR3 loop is CASSRTSGYYEQYF. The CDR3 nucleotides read TGTGCCAGCAGTAGGACTAGCGGGTACTACGAGCAGTACTTC.

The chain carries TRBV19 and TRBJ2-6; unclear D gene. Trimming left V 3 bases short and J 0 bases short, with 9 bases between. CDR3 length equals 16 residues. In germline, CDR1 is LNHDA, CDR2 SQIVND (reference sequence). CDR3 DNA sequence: TGTGCCAGTAGTATCTACGTCTTCTCTGGGGCCAACGTCCTGACTTTC. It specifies CASSIYVFSGANVLTF.

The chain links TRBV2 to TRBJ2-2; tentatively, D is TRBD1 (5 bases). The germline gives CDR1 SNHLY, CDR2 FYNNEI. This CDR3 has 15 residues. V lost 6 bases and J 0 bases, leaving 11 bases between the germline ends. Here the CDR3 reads CASRTGIANTGELFF. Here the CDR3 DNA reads TGTGCCAGCAGAACAGGTATTGCGAACACCGGGGAGCTGTTTTTT.

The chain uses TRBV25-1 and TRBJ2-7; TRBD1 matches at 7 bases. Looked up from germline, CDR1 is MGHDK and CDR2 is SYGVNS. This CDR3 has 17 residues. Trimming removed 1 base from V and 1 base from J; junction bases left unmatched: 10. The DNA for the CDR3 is TGTGCCAGCAGTGAATTGCTGGCCGGGACAGTTTCCTACGAGCAGTACTTC. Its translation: CASSELLAGTVSYEQYF.

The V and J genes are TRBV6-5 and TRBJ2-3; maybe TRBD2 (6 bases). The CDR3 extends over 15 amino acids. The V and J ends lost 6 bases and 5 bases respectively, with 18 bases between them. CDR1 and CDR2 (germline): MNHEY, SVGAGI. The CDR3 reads CASRRSWEALDTQYF. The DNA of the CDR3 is TGTGCCAGCAGACGTAGCTGGGAGGCCTTAGATACGCAGTATTTT.

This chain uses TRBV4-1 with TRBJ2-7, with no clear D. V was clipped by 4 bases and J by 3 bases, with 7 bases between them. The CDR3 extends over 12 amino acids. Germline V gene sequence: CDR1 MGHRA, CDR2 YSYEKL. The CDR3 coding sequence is TGCGCCAGCAGCCTTCCTAGCTACGAGCAGTACTTC. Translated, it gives CASSLPSYEQYF.

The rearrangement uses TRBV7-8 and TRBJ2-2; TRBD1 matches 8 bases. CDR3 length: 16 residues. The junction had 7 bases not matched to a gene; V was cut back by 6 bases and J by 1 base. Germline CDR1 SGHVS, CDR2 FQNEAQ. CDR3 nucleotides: TGTGCCAGCAGAACTAAGACAGGGGTGAACACCGGGGAGCTGTTTTTT. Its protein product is CASRTKTGVNTGELFF.

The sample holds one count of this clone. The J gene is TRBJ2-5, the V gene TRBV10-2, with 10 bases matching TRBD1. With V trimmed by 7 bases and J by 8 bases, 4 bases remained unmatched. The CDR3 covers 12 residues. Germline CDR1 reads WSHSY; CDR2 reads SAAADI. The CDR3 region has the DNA TGCGCCAGCACCGACAGGGGGCGAACCCAGTACTTC. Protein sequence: CASTDRGRTQYF.

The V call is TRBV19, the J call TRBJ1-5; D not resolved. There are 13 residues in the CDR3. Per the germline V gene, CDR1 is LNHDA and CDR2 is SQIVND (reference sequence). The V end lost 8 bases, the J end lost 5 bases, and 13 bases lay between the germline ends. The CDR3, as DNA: TGTGCCAGTGGAGAACGACGGGATCAGCCCCAGCATTTT. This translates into CASGERRDQPQHF.

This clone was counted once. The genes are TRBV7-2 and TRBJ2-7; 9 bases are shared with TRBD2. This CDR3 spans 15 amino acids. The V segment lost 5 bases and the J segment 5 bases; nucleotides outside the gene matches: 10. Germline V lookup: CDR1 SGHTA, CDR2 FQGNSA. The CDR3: CASSPSAGGINEQYF. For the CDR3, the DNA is TGTGCCAGCAGCCCCTCTGCGGGAGGGATAAACGAGCAGTACTTC.

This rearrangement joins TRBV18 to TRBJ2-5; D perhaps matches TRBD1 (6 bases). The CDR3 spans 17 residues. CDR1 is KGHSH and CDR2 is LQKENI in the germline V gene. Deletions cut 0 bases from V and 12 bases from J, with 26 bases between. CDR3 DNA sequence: TGTGCCAGCTCACCACCGGTGAGAGACAGGTCCTCGGGGTTTGAGTACTTC. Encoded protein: CASSPPVRDRSSGFEYF. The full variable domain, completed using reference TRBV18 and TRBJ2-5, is NAGVMQNPRHLVRRRGQEARLRCSPMKGHSHVYWYRQLPEEGLKFMVYLQKENIIDESGMPKERFSAEFPKEGPSILRIQQVVRGDSAAYFCASSPPVRDRSSGFEYFGPGTRLLVL.

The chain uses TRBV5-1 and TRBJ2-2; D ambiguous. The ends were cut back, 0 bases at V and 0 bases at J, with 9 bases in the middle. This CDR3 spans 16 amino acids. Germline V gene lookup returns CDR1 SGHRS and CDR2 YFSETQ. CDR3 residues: CASSLGFLANTGELFF. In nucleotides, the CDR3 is TGCGCCAGCAGCTTGGGATTCCTAGCGAACACCGGGGAGCTGTTTTTT.

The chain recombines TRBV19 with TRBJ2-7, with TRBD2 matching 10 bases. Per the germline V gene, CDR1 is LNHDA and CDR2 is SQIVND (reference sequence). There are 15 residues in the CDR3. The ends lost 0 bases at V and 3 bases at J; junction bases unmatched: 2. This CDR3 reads CASSIDTSGDYEQYF. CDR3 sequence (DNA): TGTGCCAGTAGTATAGATACTAGCGGGGACTACGAGCAGTACTTC. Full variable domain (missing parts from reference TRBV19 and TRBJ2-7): DGGITQSPKYLFRKEGQNVTLSCEQNLNHDAMYWYRQDPGQGLRLIYYSQIVNDFQKGDIAEGYSVSREKKESFPLTVTSAQKNPTAFYLCASSIDTSGDYEQYFGPGTRLTVT.

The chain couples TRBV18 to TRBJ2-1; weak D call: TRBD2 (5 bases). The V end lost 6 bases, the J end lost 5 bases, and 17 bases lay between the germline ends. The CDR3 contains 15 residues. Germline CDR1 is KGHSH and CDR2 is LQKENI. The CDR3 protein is CASSQAIGSNNEQFF. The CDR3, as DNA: TGTGCCAGCTCCCAAGCCATAGGGAGCAACAATGAGCAGTTCTTC.

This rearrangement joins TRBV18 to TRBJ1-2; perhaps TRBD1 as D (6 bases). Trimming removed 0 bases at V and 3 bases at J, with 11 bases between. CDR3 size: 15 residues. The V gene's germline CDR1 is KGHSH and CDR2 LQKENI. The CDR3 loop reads CASSPPSQGYYGYTF. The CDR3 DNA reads TGTGCCAGCTCACCACCGAGCCAGGGGTACTATGGCTACACCTTC.